This T cell receptor beta chain was recorded in a study of T cell responses to AZD1222 COVID-19 vaccine. The V gene end was trimmed by 6 bases and the J gene end by 3 bases; junction bases not matched to a gene: 7. From germline, CDR1 is SNHLY and CDR2 FYNNEI. The CDR3 has 15 amino acids. Generated by immunoSEQ multiplex PCR, the TCRdb table keeps only in-frame clones and is missing some. The sample gives fewer than 150,000 clones, 80% to 90% of which show up once; 8% to 10% is in the top ten. Whole-study results and caveats: Reportedly, nearly half of unique spike TCRs recognized epitopes outside B.1.351/B.1.1.7 mutations.

In the case of this clone: Antigen: not known.

This TCR came from an adult who received the AZD1222 COVID-19 vaccine. The sample here was peripheral blood, taken 28 days after the second AZD1222 dose. V and J are TRBV2 and TRBJ1-3; TRBD1 matches 8 bases. The CDR3 spells CASSPETGVGNTIYF. CDR3 bases: TGTGCCAGCAGCCCCGAGACAGGGGTTGGAAACACCATATATTTT.